Sequencing of this TCR beta chain was carried out in a study of CD8 T cells in Susac syndrome. The authors reverse transcribed roughly 0.45 to 1 ug RNA with random hexamers. immunoSEQ multiplex PCR amplified TCR beta CDR3 across 54 Vbeta, 13 Jbeta. TCRdb called the immunoSEQ multiplex PCR reads again in MiXCR, with one record for every CDR3 protein. The repertoire has some 120,000 distinct CDR3 sequences, 94% of them found once; the top ten carry around 0.12%. V was pared by 3 bases and J by 2 bases, with 20 bases between. CDR3 size: 18 residues. Per the germline V gene, CDR1 is MNHEY and CDR2 is SMNVEV (reference sequence).

The sample was CD4+ T cells from PBMCs. The chain recombines TRBV27 with TRBJ1-3, with D possibly TRBD1 on 5 matching bases. This clonotype was sampled from a human donor with multiple sclerosis. The CDR3 sequence: CASSFSPPRAGTGNTIYF. The CDR3 DNA reads as TGTGCCAGCAGTTTTTCCCCACCCAGGGCGGGAACTGGAAACACCATATATTTT.